The 29 T cell receptor beta chains below all came from one sample that was sequenced in a study of CD8 T cells in ankylosing spondylitis (dated by TCRdb to about 2017). Library preparation was by 5' RACE. TCRdb lists the instrument as Illumina HiSeq 2500. TCRdb's own reprocessing of the public reads used fastp at Q25 and MiXCR and kept productive beta chains. Identical CDR3 protein sequences are pooled into one entry, listed with their most common genes and DNA. The sample has 150,000 to 200,000 distinct CDR3 sequences on record, 10% to 15% of them singletons. The ten most abundant clones make up about 10% of the sample. Material: blood, either unsorted or a sorted T cell fraction (not recorded which). The receptors were sampled from a female donor with ankylosing spondylitis or in good health (not recorded which).

There are many counts of this clonotype. The chain recombines TRBV20-1 with TRBJ2-1, with D hard to call. The CDR3 is 13 amino acids. The V end lost 0 bases, the J end lost 8 bases, and 11 bases lay between the germline ends. The germline CDR1 and CDR2 sequences are DFQATT and SNEGSKA (reference sequence). In DNA, the CDR3 is TGCAGTGCTAGAGATGGCGTTCGGCATGAGCAGTTCTTC. Protein: CSARDGVRHEQFF.

The chain uses TRBV11-2 and TRBJ2-7; D call uncertain. Germline loops: CDR1 SGHAT, CDR2 FQNNGV. The length of the CDR3 is 12 residues. Deletions cut 6 bases from V and 5 bases from J, with 11 bases between. CDR3 nucleotides: TGTGCCAGCAGGGCGGTTGGGAACGAGCAGTACTTC. It is translated as CASRAVGNEQYF.

This clonotype was found many times. This chain links TRBV19 with TRBJ1-5; D unresolved. The CDR3 length is 14 residues. The V end was cut by 7 bases, the J end by 7 bases, with 17 bases between. Germline V gene data show CDR1 as LNHDA and CDR2 as SQIVND (reference sequence). CDR3 bases: TGTGCCAGTATGAAGGGAGTGGAAGGACAGCCCCAGCATTTT. Encoded protein: CASMKGVEGQPQHF. The entire variable domain, with the rest obtained from reference TRBV19 and TRBJ1-5, is as follows: DGGITQSPKYLFRKEGQNVTLSCEQNLNHDAMYWYRQDPGQGLRLIYYSQIVNDFQKGDIAEGYSVSREKKESFPLTVTSAQKNPTAFYLCASMKGVEGQPQHFGDGTRLSIL.

Comments on this clonotype: The junction and the germline gene differ at one end; a read error may be behind it. The rearrangement links TRBV7-9 to TRBJ1-6; TRBD1 aligns across 7 bases. CDR1 SEHNR and CDR2 FQNEAQ come from the germline V gene (reference sequence). The CDR3 is 14 residues long. The CDR3 protein is CASGTGAFNSLLHF. The CDR3 nucleotides are TGTGCCAGTGGAACAGGGGCCTTCAATTCACTCCTCCACTTT.

This clonotype appeared a few times. This CDR3 is CASSPRDYPYEQYF. For the CDR3, the DNA is TGTGCCAGCAGCCCCCGGGACTACCCCTACGAGCAGTACTTC. The gene calls are TRBV13 and TRBJ2-7; 7 bases are shared with TRBD2. J gave up 2 bases and V 5 bases, and 6 bases lay outside the gene matches. Looked up from germline, CDR1 is PRHDT and CDR2 is FYEKMQ (reference sequence). There are 14 residues in the CDR3.

This clonotype was picked up a small number of times. The chain joins TRBV7-2 to TRBJ2-5; 8 positions agree with TRBD2. Germline V gene data show CDR1 as SGHTA and CDR2 as FQGNSA. The CDR3 has 14 residues. The ends lost 6 bases at V and 3 bases at J; junction bases unmatched: 6. The CDR3 loop reads CASSRGLAKETQYF. The CDR3 DNA follows: TGTGCCAGCAGTCGAGGACTAGCCAAAGAGACCCAGTACTTC.

This sequence joins TRBV25-1 and TRBJ2-7, with D uncertain. With 6 bases removed from V and 3 bases from J, the gap between germline ends came to 30 bases. The germline V gene encodes CDR1 MGHDK and CDR2 SYGVNS. CDR3 length equals 19 residues. The CDR3 loop is CASRRNPETKHIRLYEQYF. The CDR3 DNA is TGTGCCAGCAGGCGAAACCCTGAGACGAAGCACATCCGTCTCTACGAGCAGTACTTC.

In regard to this clonotype: A much larger clone is a single base away; this may be a read error. The V gene is TRBV6-4, the J gene TRBJ2-7, with TRBD2 identical over 7 bases. This CDR3 comprises 16 residues. Trimming removed 0 bases from V and 9 bases from J; junction bases left unmatched: 14. The germline CDR1 and CDR2 sequences are MRHNA and SNTAGT. The CDR3 DNA is TGTGCCAGCAGTGACTCTGGGGTACTAGCGTCACTGGGGCAGTACTTC. Translated: CASSDSGVLASLGQYF.

This clonotype was recorded at least ten times. This sequence joins TRBV5-1 and TRBJ2-1; D not resolved. This CDR3 is 14 amino acids long. With 1 base removed from V and 10 bases from J, the gap between germline ends came to 15 bases. CDR1 is SGHRS and CDR2 is YFSETQ in the germline V gene. The CDR3: CASSLSVAHEEQFF. DNA of the CDR3: TGCGCCAGCAGCTTGTCCGTAGCTCACGAAGAGCAGTTCTTC.

This clonotype showed up just a few times. The rearrangement joins TRBV7-2 to TRBJ1-2, with a tentative D call TRBD1 (6 bases). The CDR3 is 12 amino acids. The germline V gene has CDR1 SGHTA and CDR2 FQGNSA. With 8 bases removed from V and 1 base from J, the gap between germline ends came to 8 bases. CDR3 protein: CASGQSNYGYTF. Here the CDR3 DNA reads TGTGCCAGCGGACAGAGTAACTATGGCTACACCTTC.

The J gene is TRBJ2-1, the V gene TRBV29-1, with a weak D call TRBD2 (6 bases). Germline values: CDR1 SQVTM, CDR2 ANQGSEA. The CDR3 loop spans 12 amino acids. Trimming removed 2 bases from V and 9 bases from J, with 11 bases in between. The CDR3, as DNA: TGCAGCGTTGAATGGGTGCGGGGTGAGCAGTTCTTC. Translation gives CSVEWVRGEQFF.

Many counts were recorded for this clonotype. The gene calls are TRBV3-1 and TRBJ1-1; D gene uncertain. The CDR3 consists of 14 residues. The V and J ends lost 2 bases and 4 bases respectively, with 11 bases between them. The germline gives CDR1 LGHDT, CDR2 YNNKEL (reference sequence). The CDR3 nucleotides read TGTGCCAGCAGCCAACACCCCGAAAGCACTGAAGCTTTCTTT. It is translated as CASSQHPESTEAFF. Full variable domain (missing parts from reference TRBV3-1 and TRBJ1-1): DTAVSQTPKYLVTQMGNDKSIKCEQNLGHDTMYWYKQDSKKFLKIMFSYNNKELIINETVPNRFSPKSPDKAHLNLHINSLELGDSAVYFCASSQHPESTEAFFGQGTRLTVV.

This clonotype was recorded at least ten times. The rearrangement joins TRBV27 to TRBJ1-4, with D perhaps TRBD1 (5 bases). V was trimmed by 6 bases and J by 2 bases, leaving 10 bases between them. CDR3 size: 14 residues. Germline CDR1 and CDR2: MNHEY and SMNVEV (reference sequence). The CDR3 loop reads CASRMGGTNEKLFF. The CDR3, as DNA: TGTGCCAGCAGGATGGGGGGGACTAATGAAAAACTGTTTTTT. Full variable domain (missing parts from reference TRBV27 and TRBJ1-4): EAQVTQNPRYLITVTGKKLTVTCSQNMNHEYMSWYRQDPGLGLRQIYYSMNVEVTDKGDVPEGYKVSRKEKRNFPLILESPSPNQTSLYFCASRMGGTNEKLFFGSGTQLSVL.

There are a few counts of this clonotype. This chain links TRBV19 with TRBJ2-3, with 9 bases matching TRBD1. This CDR3 comprises 16 residues. Germline-derived CDR1 and CDR2 are LNHDA and SQIVND (reference sequence). Losses at the gene ends were 6 bases for V and 6 bases for J; bases not matched to a gene: 13. This CDR3 reads CASSPLSQGATDTQYF. The CDR3 coding sequence is TGTGCCAGTAGCCCTCTATCACAGGGGGCGACGGATACGCAGTATTTT.

This clonotype showed up many times. V usage is TRBV7-9 and J usage is TRBJ1-4; no clear D gene. Trimming left V 5 bases short and J 8 bases short, with 12 bases between. The germline V gene has CDR1 SEHNR and CDR2 FQNEAQ (reference sequence). The CDR3 runs 13 residues. The CDR3 spells CASSLRMGEKLFF. The CDR3, as DNA: TGTGCCAGCAGCCTCAGAATGGGAGAAAAACTGTTTTTT. Complete variable domain (other parts from reference TRBV7-9 and TRBJ1-4): DTGVSQNPRHKITKRGQNVTFRCDPISEHNRLYWYRQTLGQGPEFLTYFQNEAQLEKSRLLSDRFSAERPKGSFSTLEIQRTEQGDSAMYLCASSLRMGEKLFFGSGTQLSVL.

V and J are TRBV20-1 and TRBJ2-7, with D perhaps TRBD2 (6 bases). Germline V gene sequence: CDR1 DFQATT, CDR2 SNEGSKA (reference sequence). The CDR3 length is 14 residues. Trimming left V 3 bases short and J 4 bases short, with 16 bases between. In DNA form, the CDR3 reads TGCAGTGCTAGGGAGCTAGCGAAGGCATACGAGCAGTACTTC. Amino acids: CSARELAKAYEQYF.

This clonotype was counted many times. This chain connects TRBV7-9 to TRBJ2-7; D possibly corresponds to TRBD2 (5 bases). The CDR3 has 16 residues. V was pared by 1 base and J by 0 bases, with 13 bases between. The germline V gene encodes CDR1 SEHNR and CDR2 FQNEAQ (reference sequence). The CDR3 DNA is TGTGCCAGCAGCTTAGTCTCCGGGGTGAGCTCCTACGAGCAGTACTTC. This gives the protein CASSLVSGVSSYEQYF.

This clonotype was detected many times. The rearrangement joins TRBV20-1 to TRBJ1-5; no definite D call. Between the trimmed V and J ends, which lost 2 bases and 0 bases, there was a span of 14 bases. CDR3 length: 16 residues. Germline-derived CDR1 and CDR2 are DFQATT and SNEGSKA (reference sequence). The CDR3 coding sequence is TGCAGTGCTAGAATACCAAGGATGAATAGCAATCAGCCCCAGCATTTT. Its protein product is CSARIPRMNSNQPQHF.

J is TRBJ1-5 and V is TRBV2; tentative D call: TRBD1 (5 bases). Trimming took 5 bases from V and 6 from J, leaving 14 bases between them. The germline gives CDR1 SNHLY, CDR2 FYNNEI. This CDR3 contains 14 residues. CDR3 sequence reads: CASSQGAAAQPQHF. DNA of the CDR3: TGTGCCAGCAGTCAGGGTGCGGCCGCTCAGCCCCAGCATTTT. Together with reference TRBV2 and TRBJ1-5, the CDR3 gives the full variable domain: EPEVTQTPSHQVTQMGQEVILRCVPISNHLYFYWYRQILGQKVEFLVSFYNNEISEKSEIFDDQFSVERPDGSNFTLKIRSTKLEDSAMYFCASSQGAAAQPQHFGDGTRLSIL.

Many counts were recorded for this clonotype. J is TRBJ2-1 and V is TRBV11-3; 7 bases fit TRBD2. CDR3 size: 16 residues. Unmatched junction bases numbered 6, after V lost 0 bases and J lost 4 bases. CDR1 is SGHNT, CDR2 YENEEA, per germline. This chain's CDR3 is CASSLDASGLYNEQFF. As DNA, the CDR3 is TGTGCCAGCAGCTTAGATGCTAGCGGACTATACAATGAGCAGTTCTTC.

The rearrangement joins TRBV6-1 to TRBJ2-6; 8 nucleotides line up with TRBD1. Germline assignment: CDR1 MNHNS and CDR2 SASEGT. CDR3 length: 15 amino acids. The V segment lost 6 bases and the J segment 4 bases; nucleotides outside the gene matches: 5. The CDR3 loop reads CASRSTGAGANVLTF. The CDR3 nucleotides read TGTGCCAGCAGGTCGACAGGGGCCGGGGCCAACGTCCTGACTTTC.

This clonotype was picked up many times. This chain links TRBV7-9 with TRBJ2-1; 7 positions agree with TRBD2. Looked up from germline, CDR1 is SEHNR and CDR2 is FQNEAQ (reference sequence). The CDR3 consists of 11 residues. V dropped 4 bases and J dropped 11; count of bases not matched to a gene: 2. CDR3 protein: CASSSTSQQFF. In DNA form, the CDR3 reads TGTGCCAGCAGCTCGACTAGCCAGCAGTTCTTC.

The CDR3 loop is CASSSGQGPNEQFF. The CDR3 DNA reads TGTGCCAGCAGCTCGGGACAGGGTCCCAATGAGCAGTTCTTC. The genes are TRBV7-2 and TRBJ2-1; 9 bases align to TRBD1. Germline V gives CDR1 SGHTA, CDR2 FQGNSA. CDR3 length equals 14 residues. The V gene end was trimmed by 4 bases and the J gene end by 6 bases; junction bases not matched to a gene: 4.

This clonotype was counted many times. This chain connects TRBV4-1 to TRBJ2-1; 8 nucleotides line up with TRBD2. The CDR3 is 18 amino acids. J lost 4 bases, V lost 1 base, and 12 bases had no gene match. Germline V gene lookup returns CDR1 MGHRA and CDR2 YSYEKL. The CDR3 spells CASSQVEGGVAGYNEQFF. For the CDR3, the DNA is TGCGCCAGCAGCCAAGTCGAGGGGGGGGTAGCGGGGTACAATGAGCAGTTCTTC.

This clonotype occurred a few times. The chain has TRBV4-3 and TRBJ1-6; unclear D gene. This CDR3 spans 14 amino acids. V was clipped by 3 bases and J by 7 bases, with 10 bases between them. Germline CDR1 reads LGHNA; CDR2 reads YSLEER. CDR3 in amino acids: CASSQDAGNSPLHF. For the CDR3, the DNA is TGCGCCAGCAGCCAGGACGCGGGAAATTCACCCCTCCACTTT.

This clonotype was seen ten or more times. The chain carries TRBV18 and TRBJ2-7; weak D call: TRBD1 (6 bases). CDR3 length equals 13 residues. Trimming removed 4 bases at V and 7 bases at J, with 14 bases between. CDR1 and CDR2 (germline): KGHSH, LQKENI. CDR3 sequence reads: CASSLQDRWEQYF. CDR3 coding DNA: TGTGCCAGCTCACTTCAGGACAGATGGGAGCAGTACTTC.

This clonotype was recorded at least ten times. The rearrangement joins TRBV29-1 to TRBJ2-7; D may be TRBD2 (6 bases). CDR1 and CDR2 from the germline V gene are SQVTM and ANQGSEA. Deletions cut 7 bases from V and 2 bases from J, with 12 bases between. The CDR3 has 12 amino acids. CDR3 nucleotides: TGCAGCGGAGGCGGGAACCCCTACGAGCAGTACTTC. This encodes CSGGGNPYEQYF.

A note on this clonotype: Compared with germline, one end of the junction differs, possibly owing to a read error. The chain joins TRBV5-5 to TRBJ2-7; perhaps TRBD1 as D (6 bases). CDR3 length: 12 residues. Germline V CDR1 and CDR2: SGHKS, YYEKEE (reference sequence). The CDR3 is CASSWTAYVQYF. CDR3 coding DNA: TGTGCCAGCAGCTGGACAGCGTACGTGCAGTACTTC.

This clonotype showed up just a few times. The chain joins TRBV12-3 or TRBV12-4 to TRBJ1-2; TRBD1 aligns across 11 bases. The CDR3 runs to 15 residues. The ends lost 5 bases at V and 8 bases at J; junction bases unmatched: 10. CDR3 nucleotide sequence: TGTGCCAGCAGTGGCCCCGGACAGGGGGCATGGGGCTACACCTTC. Protein sequence: CASSGPGQGAWGYTF.